Listed here are 20 T cell receptor beta chains from one sample, sequenced in a study of T cells expressing NK-cell markers. From the 5' RACE reads, TCRdb lists one entry per CDR3 protein and no DNA. The sample includes about 150,000 distinct CDR3 sequences. The sequenced sample was blood T cells: a sorted CD56 or NKG2C T cell subset, CD4+ or CD8+ T cells, or bulk PBMC T cells (not recorded which). These receptor sequences come from a woman between 45 and 60 years old in good health.

The V and J genes are TRBV3-1 and TRBJ2-1. This CDR3 has 13 residues. Per the germline V gene, CDR1 is LGHDT and CDR2 is YNNKEL (reference sequence). CDR3 sequence reads: CASSHNPRNEQFF.

The rearrangement uses TRBV28 and TRBJ2-5; TCRdb outputs TRBD1, but without DNA this stays unchecked. Germline-derived CDR1 and CDR2 are MDHEN and SYDVKM. The CDR3 is made up of 16 amino acids. The CDR3 protein is CASSFPPRTDQETQYF.

CDR3 residues: CASSRALLDTQYF. The chain has TRBV12-3 or TRBV12-4 and TRBJ2-3; TCRdb proposes TRBD2, but this gene call is untestable without DNA. The CDR3 sequence is 13 residues long.

The CDR3 sequence: CASSVRGLNEQFF. The chain links TRBV7-9 to TRBJ2-1; TCRdb designates TRBD1, a call that cannot be tested without DNA. CDR1 and CDR2 from the germline V gene are SEHNR and FQNEAQ (reference sequence). The CDR3 runs 13 residues.

The gene calls are TRBV4-1 and TRBJ1-2; checking the TCRdb D call of TRBD1 is not possible without DNA. The CDR3 loop spans 17 amino acids. Germline CDR1 MGHRA, CDR2 YSYEKL. CDR3: CASSQGEGLPGHYGYTF.

The chain couples TRBV7-2 to TRBJ2-1; TCRdb's D call, TRBD1, is unchecked because there is no DNA. This CDR3 is built from 14 residues. Germline V CDR1 and CDR2: SGHTA, FQGNSA. The CDR3 loop is CASSWDRGQAVMFF.

V gene TRBV2 combines with J gene TRBJ2-1; the TCRdb D gene call, TRBD2, has no DNA to confirm it. CDR3 length equals 15 residues. Germline V gene sequence: CDR1 SNHLY, CDR2 FYNNEI. CDR3 residues: CASSEATGPYNEQFF. The full variable domain, rest sourced from reference TRBV2 and TRBJ2-1, is EPEVTQTPSHQVTQMGQEVILRCVPISNHLYFYWYRQILGQKVEFLVSFYNNEISEKSEIFDDQFSVERPDGSNFTLKIRSTKLEDSAMYFCASSEATGPYNEQFFGPGTRLTVL.

V gene TRBV7-9 combines with J gene TRBJ1-6; TCRdb proposes TRBD1, but this gene call is untestable without DNA. Germline V CDR1 and CDR2: SEHNR, FQNEAQ (reference sequence). The CDR3 runs to 15 residues. CDR3 sequence reads: CASSLVAGDGSPLHF.

The chain uses TRBV2 and TRBJ2-2; TCRdb outputs TRBD2, but without DNA this stays unchecked. There are 14 residues in the CDR3. CDR1 is SNHLY, CDR2 FYNNEI, per germline. This CDR3 is CARGLQTNTGELFF.

The chain combines TRBV2 with TRBJ2-3; TCRdb outputs TRBD1, but without DNA this stays unchecked. The CDR3 has 15 residues. CDR1 is SNHLY, CDR2 FYNNEI, per germline. CDR3 residues: CASSGQGPSTDTQYF.

The rearrangement joins TRBV29-1 to TRBJ2-7. This CDR3 region has 11 residues. Per the germline V gene, CDR1 is SQVTM and CDR2 is ANQGSEA. The CDR3 sequence: CSVLYSYEQYF.

The V call is TRBV19, the J call TRBJ1-1. The CDR3 runs 11 residues. Germline values: CDR1 LNHDA, CDR2 SQIVND (reference sequence). The CDR3 loop is CASTRNTEAFF.

The chain has TRBV7-2 and TRBJ2-1; absent DNA, TCRdb's TRBD1 call cannot be checked. The CDR3 spans 14 residues. The germline V gene has CDR1 SGHTA and CDR2 FQGNSA. The CDR3: CASSFPGPVDEQFF. Using reference TRBV7-2 and TRBJ2-1 for the parts outside the CDR3, the full variable domain is GAGVSQSPSNKVTEKGKDVELRCDPISGHTALYWYRQSLGQGLEFLIYFQGNSAPDKSGLPSDRFSAERTGGSVSTLTIQRTQQEDSAVYLCASSFPGPVDEQFFGPGTRLTVL.

The gene calls are TRBV12-3 or TRBV12-4 and TRBJ2-6. CDR3 length equals 14 residues. The CDR3 here is CATRRVPGANVLTF.

The rearrangement uses TRBV29-1 and TRBJ1-2; there is no DNA to check the TCRdb D call of TRBD1. Looked up from germline, CDR1 is SQVTM and CDR2 is ANQGSEA. The CDR3 is made up of 12 amino acids. CDR3 amino acids: CSASGESYGYTF.

The chain joins TRBV20-1 to TRBJ2-1. Germline CDR1 reads DFQATT; CDR2 reads SNEGSKA (reference sequence). CDR3 size: 12 residues. The CDR3 loop is CSARKAENEQFF.

V gene TRBV2 combines with J gene TRBJ2-1. Germline CDR1 reads SNHLY; CDR2 reads FYNNEI. The CDR3 covers 14 residues. The CDR3: CASSYPSSYNEQFF. The variable domain in full, completed from reference TRBV2 and TRBJ2-1, reads EPEVTQTPSHQVTQMGQEVILRCVPISNHLYFYWYRQILGQKVEFLVSFYNNEISEKSEIFDDQFSVERPDGSNFTLKIRSTKLEDSAMYFCASSYPSSYNEQFFGPGTRLTVL.

CDR3 residues: CASSFSTNSYEQYF. The chain has TRBV7-9 and TRBJ2-7. Germline CDR1 and CDR2: SEHNR and FQNEAQ (reference sequence). CDR3 size: 14 residues.

The chain links TRBV29-1 to TRBJ2-1; no DNA is available, so the TRBD1 call from TCRdb remains unchecked. The CDR3 runs 14 residues. Germline CDR1 reads SQVTM; CDR2 reads ANQGSEA. The CDR3: CSVGRGGAANEQFF.

The chain links TRBV27 to TRBJ1-5. The CDR3 extends over 14 amino acids. CDR1 and CDR2 from the germline V gene are MNHEY and SMNVEV (reference sequence). The CDR3 sequence is CASRLGASNQPQHF.